This TCR beta chain is from a study of shared clonotypes between healthy human individuals. Deep was the level at which the assay was run. Here immunoSEQ multiplex PCR was the method, and the copy in TCRdb shows in-frame clones only, minus some. The sample includes around 1,100,000 clones, approximately 80% of them seen just once. The sequence was collected from a man aged 18 to 30 in good health. Some clones in this sample may be carry-over from other donors' samples. Source material: memory CD4+ T cells from PBMCs. The sample's subset: CD45RA-negative fraction.

CDR3 sequence (DNA): TGTGCCAGCAGCTCACAACTTTCTGATGAGCAGTTCTTC. As protein: CASSSQLSDEQFF. This chain connects TRBV7-6 to TRBJ2-1, with unresolved D. This CDR3 comprises 13 residues. V was clipped by 4 bases and J by 8 bases, with 12 bases between them. From germline, CDR1 is SGHVS and CDR2 FNYEAQ.